These 23 T cell receptor beta chains originate from one sample sequenced in a study of siplizumab effects on memory and regulatory T cells (dated by TCRdb to about 2019). Receptors were amplified or captured by the immunoSEQ multiplex PCR assay. Here the immuneACCESS table is served through TCRdb, limited to in-frame sequences with V and J called. Missing clones are a known gap in these copies; in checked studies unresolved V genes cover under half, and the rest lacks a known reason. This sample holds 94,000 or so clones; 90% to 95% were observed only once. Clones ranked in the top ten supply over 5.5% of the sample. Sequenced input: CD8+ T cells sorted from blood. The receptors were gathered from a human donor in good health.

The rearrangement links TRBV7-9 to TRBJ1-6, with a possible D match to TRBD1 (6 bases). The germline CDR1 and CDR2 sequences are SEHNR and FQNEAQ (reference sequence). This CDR3 has 14 amino acids. The germline V and J ends were trimmed by 3 bases and 4 bases, with 7 bases remaining between them. The CDR3 loop reads CASSLDRYNSPLHF. DNA of the CDR3: TGTGCCAGCAGCTTGGACAGATATAATTCACCCCTCCACTTT.

The chain is built from TRBV5-1 and TRBJ2-1; 13 bases are a match to TRBD2. Germline V gene sequence: CDR1 SGHRS, CDR2 YFSETQ. The ends lost 4 bases at V and 1 base at J; junction bases unmatched: 5. The CDR3 runs to 17 residues. In DNA, the CDR3 is TGCGCCAGCAGCCCACAACTAGCGGGAGGGTCCTACAATGAGCAGTTCTTC. Amino acid sequence: CASSPQLAGGSYNEQFF.

This chain uses TRBV30 with TRBJ2-1; TRBD2 matches 10 bases. V dropped 4 bases and J dropped 4; count of bases not matched to a gene: 4. The CDR3 runs 14 residues. Looked up from germline, CDR1 is GTSNPN and CDR2 is SVGIG (reference sequence). CDR3 nucleotide sequence: TGTGCCTGGAAGGGACTAGCGACTTACAATGAGCAGTTCTTC. As protein: CAWKGLATYNEQFF. The complete variable domain, with remaining parts taken from reference TRBV30 and TRBJ2-1, reads SQTIHQWPATLVQPVGSPLSLECTVEGTSNPNLYWYRQAAGRGLQLLFYSVGIGQISSEVPQNLSASRPQDRQFILSSKKLLLSDSGFYLCAWKGLATYNEQFFGPGTRLTVL.

The chain combines TRBV7-9 with TRBJ2-5; 7 bases are a match to TRBD2. Germline trimming cut 0 bases from V and 9 bases from J; bases unmatched to any gene: 22. CDR3 length: 19 residues. The germline V gene encodes CDR1 SEHNR and CDR2 FQNEAQ (reference sequence). CDR3: CASSLASTDSANILAAQYF. The CDR3, as DNA: TGTGCCAGCAGCTTAGCGTCTACGGACTCAGCGAACATCCTAGCGGCCCAGTACTTC.

This chain uses TRBV5-1 with TRBJ2-3, with D possibly TRBD2 on 6 matching bases. The CDR3 covers 15 residues. The germline V and J ends were trimmed by 3 bases and 2 bases, with 13 bases remaining between them. Germline lookup yields CDR1 SGHRS and CDR2 YFSETQ. The CDR3 DNA sequence: TGCGCCAGCAGCTCGGAGGGGCACTTCACAGATACGCAGTATTTT. This encodes CASSSEGHFTDTQYF.

The rearrangement joins TRBV5-6 to TRBJ1-2, with D tentatively TRBD1 (5 bases). Germline lookup yields CDR1 SGHDT and CDR2 YYEEEE. With 4 bases removed from V and 4 bases from J, the gap between germline ends came to 20 bases. The CDR3 length is 16 residues. The CDR3 sequence: CASSLRGADNSYGYTF. The CDR3 bases are TGTGCCAGCAGCCTGAGGGGCGCCGATAATAGCTATGGCTACACCTTC.

V and J are TRBV6-5 and TRBJ1-1, with 7 bases aligning to TRBD1. The CDR3 loop spans 15 amino acids. From germline, CDR1 is MNHEY and CDR2 SVGAGI. V gave up 5 bases and J gave up 0 bases; unmatched junction bases: 6. CDR3 nucleotide sequence: TGTGCCAGCAGTCCTAATACAGGGGTGAACACTGAAGCTTTCTTT. Translation: CASSPNTGVNTEAFF.

CDR3 amino acids: CASKAGGPETQYF. The CDR3 DNA reads as TGTGCCAGTAAGGCGGGGGGGCCCGAGACCCAGTACTTC. The chain joins TRBV19 to TRBJ2-5; 9 bases match TRBD2. Looked up from germline, CDR1 is LNHDA and CDR2 is SQIVND (reference sequence). Losses at the gene ends were 7 bases for V and 5 bases for J; bases not matched to a gene: 5. This CDR3 comprises 13 residues.

This clone is labeled medium-sized. The chain links TRBV7-3 to TRBJ1-1, with D possibly matching TRBD1 (5 bases). The germline V gene encodes CDR1 SGHTA and CDR2 FQGTGA. Trimming took off 2 bases at V and 1 base at J, with 8 bases between the two ends. The CDR3 contains 14 residues. This CDR3 reads CASSLHQGNTEAFF. The CDR3, as DNA: TGTGCCAGCAGCTTACATCAGGGGAACACTGAAGCTTTCTTT.

The chain joins TRBV27 to TRBJ1-5; 8 bases match TRBD1. The CDR3 loop spans 16 amino acids. The germline V gene encodes CDR1 MNHEY and CDR2 SMNVEV (reference sequence). V shed 5 bases, J shed 2 bases, and the junction held 8 bases outside the gene matches. CDR3 region: CASSPLTGDGNQPQHF. In nucleotides, the CDR3 is TGTGCCAGCAGTCCCTTGACAGGGGACGGCAATCAGCCCCAGCATTTT.

The chain couples TRBV6-6 to TRBJ1-4; no clear D. CDR3 length: 14 residues. Germline V gene sequence: CDR1 MNHNY, CDR2 SVGAGI (reference sequence). Trimming took 6 bases from V and 5 from J, leaving 13 bases between them. The CDR3 DNA is TGTGCCAGCAGGAATCCGGGCCACAATGAAAAACTGTTTTTT. It specifies CASRNPGHNEKLFF.

The chain carries TRBV11-3 and TRBJ1-1; D is unclear. This CDR3 has 14 residues. CDR1 SGHNT and CDR2 YENEEA come from the germline V gene. Trimming stripped 3 bases from V and 0 bases from J, with 8 bases between. CDR3 nucleotide sequence: TGTGCCAGCAGCTTCCCGGGTATGAACACTGAAGCTTTCTTT. Its protein is CASSFPGMNTEAFF.

The rearrangement uses TRBV4-1 and TRBJ2-3; no definite D call. Germline values: CDR1 MGHRA, CDR2 YSYEKL. This CDR3 has 12 amino acids. Trimming took off 3 bases at V and 6 bases at J, with 7 bases between the two ends. The CDR3 region is CASSQAEDTQYF. The CDR3, as DNA: TGCGCCAGCAGCCAGGCTGAGGATACGCAGTATTTT.

This clone was found a few times. J is TRBJ1-6 and V is TRBV19, with D perhaps TRBD1 (6 bases). CDR3 size: 13 residues. Trimming pared 4 bases from V and 8 bases from J, leaving 9 bases between. Germline CDR1 is LNHDA and CDR2 is SQIVND (reference sequence). CDR3 region: CASSRGRDSPLHF. The CDR3 nucleotides are TGTGCCAGTAGTAGGGGGCGGGATTCACCCCTCCACTTT.

The chain has TRBV6-5 and TRBJ2-5; D possibly uses TRBD1 or TRBD2 (6 bases each). Germline CDR1 is MNHEY and CDR2 is SVGAGI. V was trimmed by 0 bases and J by 5 bases, leaving 10 bases between them. The CDR3 extends over 14 amino acids. The DNA of the CDR3 is TGTGCCAGCAGTTACTCTGGGGGGCAGGAGACCCAGTACTTC. Its protein is CASSYSGGQETQYF.

The chain couples TRBV29-1 to TRBJ2-1; TRBD1 might be the D (6 bases). The CDR3 has 14 residues. CDR1 and CDR2 from the germline V gene are SQVTM and ANQGSEA. V dropped 6 bases and J dropped 1 base, with 13 bases sitting between them. The CDR3 nucleotides read TGCAGCGTCTACCCACAGGGTTCCTACAATGAGCAGTTCTTC. It translates to CSVYPQGSYNEQFF.

This CDR3 is CASSLGADEKLFF. The CDR3 bases are TGTGCCAGCAGTTTAGGGGCTGATGAAAAACTGTTTTTT. The V and J genes are TRBV28 and TRBJ1-4, with D possibly matching TRBD1 (5 bases). Deletions cut 2 bases from V and 6 bases from J, with 7 bases between. CDR1 and CDR2 from the germline V gene are MDHEN and SYDVKM. This CDR3 region has 13 residues.

The chain is built from TRBV7-8 and TRBJ2-3, with 8 bases fitting TRBD2. CDR1 and CDR2 from the germline V gene are SGHVS and FQNEAQ. Losses at the gene ends were 0 bases for V and 5 bases for J; bases not matched to a gene: 16. CDR3 length equals 19 residues. The CDR3 region has the DNA TGTGCCAGCAGCTTAGCTTCTGCGCGGGGGGAACCACAGGGAGATACGCAGTATTTT. It specifies CASSLASARGEPQGDTQYF.

The chain recombines TRBV5-4 with TRBJ2-1; TRBD1 agrees at 7 bases. CDR1 is SGHNT, CDR2 YYREEE, per germline (reference sequence). The CDR3 sequence is 15 residues long. Trimming took 1 base from V and 8 from J; bases not matched to a gene: 9. The CDR3 loop is CASSLLRRGGDEQFF. CDR3 nucleotide sequence: TGTGCCAGCAGCTTGCTTCGCCGAGGGGGCGATGAGCAGTTCTTC. Looking up the rest from reference TRBV5-4 and TRBJ2-1 gives the full variable domain: ETGVTQSPTHLIKTRGQQVTLRCSSQSGHNTVSWYQQALGQGPQFIFQYYREEENGRGNFPPRFSGLQFPNYSSELNVNALELDDSALYLCASSLLRRGGDEQFFGPGTRLTVL.

For the CDR3, the DNA is TGTGCCACCAGCAGAGATCTCTCGAGGTTCGAGACCCAGTACTTC. This sequence encodes CATSRDLSRFETQYF. J is TRBJ2-5 and V is TRBV15; D gene ambiguous. In germline, CDR1 is LNHNV, CDR2 YYDKDF (reference sequence). The CDR3 has 15 residues. The V and J ends lost 0 bases and 5 bases respectively, with 13 bases between them.

This CDR3 is CASSPIGSGYYGYTF. The CDR3 DNA follows: TGTGCCAGCAGTCCGATCGGTTCTGGGTACTATGGCTACACCTTC. V is TRBV27 and J is TRBJ1-2, with no clear D. This CDR3 region has 15 residues. V dropped 5 bases and J dropped 3 bases, with 16 bases sitting between them. Germline V gene sequence: CDR1 MNHEY, CDR2 SMNVEV (reference sequence).

The V call is TRBV7-8, the J call TRBJ1-5; D gene unclear. V was trimmed by 5 bases and J by 7 bases, leaving 9 bases between them. This CDR3 region has 12 residues. CDR1 is SGHVS, CDR2 FQNEAQ, per germline. The CDR3 region is CASSHSNQPQHF. The DNA of the CDR3 is TGTGCCAGCAGCCACTCTAACCAGCCCCAGCATTTT.

This clone was seen once. The gene calls are TRBV7-9 and TRBJ2-7, with TRBD1 identical over 11 bases. V lost 5 bases, J lost 4 bases, and 7 bases stayed unmatched. The CDR3 has 15 amino acids. Germline CDR1 is SEHNR and CDR2 is FQNEAQ (reference sequence). This chain's CDR3 is CASSPRTGGRYEQYF. Written as DNA, the CDR3 is TGTGCCAGCAGCCCCCGGACAGGGGGCCGGTACGAGCAGTACTTC.